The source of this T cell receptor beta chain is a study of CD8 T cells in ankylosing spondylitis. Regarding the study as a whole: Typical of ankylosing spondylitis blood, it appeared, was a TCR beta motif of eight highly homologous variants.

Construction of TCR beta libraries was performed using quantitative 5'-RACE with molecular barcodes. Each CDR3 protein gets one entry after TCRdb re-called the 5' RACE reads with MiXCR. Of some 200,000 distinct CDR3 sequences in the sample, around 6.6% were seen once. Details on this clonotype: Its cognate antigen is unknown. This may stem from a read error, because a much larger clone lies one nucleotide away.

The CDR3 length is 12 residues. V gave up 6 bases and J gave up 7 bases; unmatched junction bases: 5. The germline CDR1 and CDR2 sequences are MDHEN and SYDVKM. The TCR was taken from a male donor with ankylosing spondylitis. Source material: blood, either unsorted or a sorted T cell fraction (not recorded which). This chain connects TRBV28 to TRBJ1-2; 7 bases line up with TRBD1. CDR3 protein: CASRNYRGGYTF. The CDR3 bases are TGTGCCAGCAGAAACTACAGGGGTGGCTACACCTTC.